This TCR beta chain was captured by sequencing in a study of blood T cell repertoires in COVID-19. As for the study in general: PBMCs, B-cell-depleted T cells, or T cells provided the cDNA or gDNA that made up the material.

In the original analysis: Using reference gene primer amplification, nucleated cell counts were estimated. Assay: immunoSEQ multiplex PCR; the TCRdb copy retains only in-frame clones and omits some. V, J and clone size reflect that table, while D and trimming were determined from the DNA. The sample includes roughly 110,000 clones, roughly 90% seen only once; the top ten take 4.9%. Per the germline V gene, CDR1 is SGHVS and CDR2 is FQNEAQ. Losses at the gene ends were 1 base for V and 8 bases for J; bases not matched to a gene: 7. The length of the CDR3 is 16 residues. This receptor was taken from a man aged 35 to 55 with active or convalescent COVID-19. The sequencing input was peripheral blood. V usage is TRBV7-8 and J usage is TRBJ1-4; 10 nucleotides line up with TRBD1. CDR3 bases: TGTGCCAGCAGCTTAGATGTGGGACAGGGGCGAGAAAAACTGTTTTTT. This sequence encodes CASSLDVGQGREKLFF.